The 2 T cell receptor beta chains below were found in one sample sequenced in a study of OX40 agonist ivuxolimab in advanced cancers. Sequencing was performed with immunoSEQ multiplex PCR; in TCRdb, only in-frame clones are kept and a portion is missing. In the table there are tens of thousands of clones, just under 80% of which are singletons. Material: CD4+ or CD8+ T cells sorted from blood, obtained in a trial of the OX40 agonist ivuxolimab. The receptors originated from an adult with an advanced solid tumor such as melanoma, head and neck, liver or kidney cancer.

The rearrangement joins TRBV27 to TRBJ2-2; 7 bases are shared with TRBD1. The CDR3 loop spans 15 amino acids. Germline loops: CDR1 MNHEY, CDR2 SMNVEV (reference sequence). V shed 7 bases and J 6 bases; nucleotides not matched to a gene: 11. For the CDR3, the DNA is TGTGCCAGCACCGCCAAGACAGGGAGCGCCGGGGAGCTGTTTTTT. This sequence encodes CASTAKTGSAGELFF.

This clone came up a few times. The chain employs TRBV6-1 and TRBJ1-1; no definite D call. Trimming shortened V by 2 bases and J by 1 base, and 8 bases separated the two germline ends. From germline, CDR1 is MNHNS and CDR2 SASEGT. The CDR3 consists of 14 residues. The CDR3 here is CASSEIPANTEAFF. CDR3 in DNA: TGTGCCAGCAGTGAAATTCCAGCGAACACTGAAGCTTTCTTT.